The clone carrying this TCR beta chain showed up just a few times. Recruitment covered about two dozen US areas and drew participants whose ages spanned roughly 18 to 100 years. These data are taken from a study of blood T cell repertoires in COVID-19. Study in general: Sources were T cells, B-cell-depleted T cells, or PBMCs; the material itself was cDNA or gDNA.

Deletions cut 5 bases from V and 5 bases from J, with 12 bases between. This CDR3 comprises 13 residues. In germline, CDR1 is MNHEY, CDR2 SMNVEV (reference sequence). Profiled with immunoSEQ multiplex PCR; TCRdb holds only in-frame clones, not every one. The profile shows over 200,000 clones, 88% of them singletons. The rearrangement links TRBV27 to TRBJ1-1, with D unresolved. The sequence came from a woman in her 30s who had been exposed to COVID-19. What was sequenced was PBMCs or T cells enriched from blood (not recorded which). Written as DNA, the CDR3 is TGTGCCAGCAGTACTCGGCTGAGGACTGAAGCTTTCTTT. This sequence encodes CASSTRLRTEAFF.